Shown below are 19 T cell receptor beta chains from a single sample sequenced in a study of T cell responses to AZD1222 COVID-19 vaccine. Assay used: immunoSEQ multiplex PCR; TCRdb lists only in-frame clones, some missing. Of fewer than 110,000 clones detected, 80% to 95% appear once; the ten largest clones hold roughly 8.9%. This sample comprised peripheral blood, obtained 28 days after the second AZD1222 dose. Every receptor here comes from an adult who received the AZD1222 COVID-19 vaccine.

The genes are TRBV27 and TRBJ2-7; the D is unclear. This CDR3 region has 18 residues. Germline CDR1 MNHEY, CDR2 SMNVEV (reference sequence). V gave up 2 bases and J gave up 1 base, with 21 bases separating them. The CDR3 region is CASSLTPPLWGGSYEQYF. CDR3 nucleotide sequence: TGTGCCAGCAGTTTAACCCCGCCGTTGTGGGGTGGATCCTACGAGCAGTACTTC.

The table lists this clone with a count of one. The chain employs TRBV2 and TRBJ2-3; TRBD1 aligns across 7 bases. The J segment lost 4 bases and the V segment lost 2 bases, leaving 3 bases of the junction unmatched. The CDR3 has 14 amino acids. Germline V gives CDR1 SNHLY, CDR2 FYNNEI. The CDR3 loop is CASSERGRSDTQYF. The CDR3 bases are TGTGCCAGCAGTGAAAGGGGGCGATCAGATACGCAGTATTTT.

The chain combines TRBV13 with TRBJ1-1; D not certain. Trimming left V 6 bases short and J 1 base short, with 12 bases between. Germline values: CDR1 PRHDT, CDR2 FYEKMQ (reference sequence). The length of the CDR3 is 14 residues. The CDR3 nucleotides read TGTGCCAGCAGGCGTCGGGAGGGGAACACTGAAGCTTTCTTT. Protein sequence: CASRRREGNTEAFF.

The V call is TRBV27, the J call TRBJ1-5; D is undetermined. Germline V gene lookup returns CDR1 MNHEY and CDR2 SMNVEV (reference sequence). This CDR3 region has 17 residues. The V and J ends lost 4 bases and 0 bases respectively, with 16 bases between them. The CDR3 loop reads CASSYTIDGYSNQPQHF. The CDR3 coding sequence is TGTGCCAGCAGTTACACCATTGACGGTTATAGCAATCAGCCCCAGCATTTT.

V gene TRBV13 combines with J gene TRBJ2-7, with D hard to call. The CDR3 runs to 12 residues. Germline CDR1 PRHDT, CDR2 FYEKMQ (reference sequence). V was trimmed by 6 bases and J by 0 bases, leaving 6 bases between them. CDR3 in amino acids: CASSSSSYEQYF. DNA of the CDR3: TGTGCCAGCAGTTCCAGCTCCTACGAGCAGTACTTC.

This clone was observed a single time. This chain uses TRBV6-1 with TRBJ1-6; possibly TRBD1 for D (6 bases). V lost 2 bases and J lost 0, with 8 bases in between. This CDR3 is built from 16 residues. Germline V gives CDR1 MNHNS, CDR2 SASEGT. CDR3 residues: CASSELGGSYNSPLHF. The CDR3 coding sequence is TGTGCCAGCAGTGAATTAGGGGGCTCCTATAATTCACCCCTCCACTTT.

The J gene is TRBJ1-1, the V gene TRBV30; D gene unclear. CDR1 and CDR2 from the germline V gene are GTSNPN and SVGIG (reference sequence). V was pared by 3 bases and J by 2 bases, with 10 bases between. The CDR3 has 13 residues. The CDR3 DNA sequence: TGTGCCTGGAGCTTACCGGGTAACACTGAAGCTTTCTTT. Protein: CAWSLPGNTEAFF.

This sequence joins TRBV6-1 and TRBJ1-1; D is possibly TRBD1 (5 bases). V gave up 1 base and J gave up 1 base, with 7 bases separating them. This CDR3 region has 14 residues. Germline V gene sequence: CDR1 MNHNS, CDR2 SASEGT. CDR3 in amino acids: CASSEVQGNTEAFF. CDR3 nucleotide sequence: TGTGCCAGCAGTGAAGTGCAGGGGAACACTGAAGCTTTCTTT.

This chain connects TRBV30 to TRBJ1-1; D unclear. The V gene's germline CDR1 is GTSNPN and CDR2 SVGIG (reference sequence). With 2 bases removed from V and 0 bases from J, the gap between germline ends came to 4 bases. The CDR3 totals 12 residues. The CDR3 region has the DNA TGTGCCTGGAGTTACATGAACACTGAAGCTTTCTTT. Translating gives CAWSYMNTEAFF.

The CDR3 sequence: CASSQLGNIQYF. CDR3 bases: TGTGCCAGCAGCCAACTAGGAAACATTCAGTACTTC. The chain links TRBV3-1 (or the pseudogene TRBV3-2) to TRBJ2-4; D remains ambiguous. Germline CDR1 LGHDT, CDR2 YNNKEL (reference sequence). The CDR3 has 12 residues. Trimming stripped 2 bases from V and 6 bases from J, with 5 bases between.

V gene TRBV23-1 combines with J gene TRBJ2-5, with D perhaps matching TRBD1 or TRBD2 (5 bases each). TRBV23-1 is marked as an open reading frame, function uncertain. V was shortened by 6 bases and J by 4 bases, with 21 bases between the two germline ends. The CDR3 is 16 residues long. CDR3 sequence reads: CASRRIPGPRRETQYF. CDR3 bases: TGCGCCAGCAGGAGGATACCGGGACCCCGGAGAGAGACCCAGTACTTC.

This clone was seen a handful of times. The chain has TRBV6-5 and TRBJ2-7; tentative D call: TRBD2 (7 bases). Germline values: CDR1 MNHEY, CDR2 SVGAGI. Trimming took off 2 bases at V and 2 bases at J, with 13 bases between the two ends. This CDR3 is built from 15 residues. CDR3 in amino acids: CASSYSEGGAYEQYF. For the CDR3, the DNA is TGTGCCAGCAGTTACAGTGAAGGGGGGGCCTACGAGCAGTACTTC.

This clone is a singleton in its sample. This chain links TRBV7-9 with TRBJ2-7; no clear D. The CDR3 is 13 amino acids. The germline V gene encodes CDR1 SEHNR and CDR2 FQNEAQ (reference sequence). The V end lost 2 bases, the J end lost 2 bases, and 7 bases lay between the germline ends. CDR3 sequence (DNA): TGTGCCAGCAGCTTAAGGGAAACCTACGAGCAGTACTTC. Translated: CASSLRETYEQYF.

Here the CDR3 DNA reads TGTGCCAGTCGGACAGGGGGCAGTGAGCAGTTCTTC. This codes for CASRTGGSEQFF. The chain is built from TRBV6-5 and TRBJ2-1; 11 bases line up with TRBD1. CDR1 and CDR2 (germline): MNHEY, SVGAGI. CDR3 length: 12 amino acids. V dropped 9 bases and J dropped 9; count of bases not matched to a gene: 4.

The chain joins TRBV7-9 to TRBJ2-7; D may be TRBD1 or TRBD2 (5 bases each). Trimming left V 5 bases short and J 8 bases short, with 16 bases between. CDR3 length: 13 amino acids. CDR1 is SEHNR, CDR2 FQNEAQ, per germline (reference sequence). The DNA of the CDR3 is TGTGCCAGCAGCAGAGGGACGGATGGTAAGCAGTACTTC. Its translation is CASSRGTDGKQYF.

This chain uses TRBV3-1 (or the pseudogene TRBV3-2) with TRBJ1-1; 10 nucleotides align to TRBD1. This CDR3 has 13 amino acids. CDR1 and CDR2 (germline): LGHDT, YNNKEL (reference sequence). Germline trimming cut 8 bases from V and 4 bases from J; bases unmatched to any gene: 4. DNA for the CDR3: TGTGCCAGCCGGACAGGGGGGAGCACTGAAGCTTTCTTT. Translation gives CASRTGGSTEAFF.

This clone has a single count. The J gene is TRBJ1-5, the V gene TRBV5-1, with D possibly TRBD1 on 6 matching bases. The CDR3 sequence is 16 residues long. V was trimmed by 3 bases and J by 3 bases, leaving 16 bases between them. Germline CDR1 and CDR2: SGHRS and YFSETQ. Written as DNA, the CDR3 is TGCGCCAGCAGCTCAAAACTACAGGGATTCAATCAGCCCCAGCATTTT. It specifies CASSSKLQGFNQPQHF.

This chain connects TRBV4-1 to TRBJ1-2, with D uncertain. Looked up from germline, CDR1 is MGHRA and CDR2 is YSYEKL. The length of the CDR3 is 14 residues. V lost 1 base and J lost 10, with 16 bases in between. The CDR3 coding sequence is TGCGCCAGCAGCCAAGTGTCTAGGCTAGTTAACTACACCTTC. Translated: CASSQVSRLVNYTF.

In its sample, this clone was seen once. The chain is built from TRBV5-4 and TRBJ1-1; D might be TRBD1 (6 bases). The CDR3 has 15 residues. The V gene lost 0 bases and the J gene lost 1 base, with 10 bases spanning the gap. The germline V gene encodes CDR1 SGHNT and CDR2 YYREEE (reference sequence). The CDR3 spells CASSLGMGANTEAFF. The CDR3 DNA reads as TGTGCCAGCAGCTTGGGGATGGGGGCGAACACTGAAGCTTTCTTT.